Below are 32 T cell receptor beta chains sequenced from a single sample in a study of T cell changes during pregnancy in multiple sclerosis. Data came from immunoSEQ multiplex PCR; TCRdb stores just in-frame clones and leaves some out. Among more than 80,000 clones listed, 90% to 95% were seen once. The source material was peripheral blood, sampled in the second trimester of pregnancy. These receptors all come from a female donor with multiple sclerosis, enrolled in a pregnancy study.

This clone was seen only once. The V and J genes are TRBV27 and TRBJ1-1; D is perhaps TRBD1 (5 bases). The CDR3 has 15 amino acids. V was clipped by 5 bases and J by 3 bases, with 16 bases between them. CDR1 is MNHEY, CDR2 SMNVEV, per germline (reference sequence). CDR3 nucleotides: TGTGCCAGCAGTCTTCAGGGCTCGTTGGACACTGAAGCTTTCTTT. Protein: CASSLQGSLDTEAFF.

J is TRBJ2-7 and V is TRBV19; the match to TRBD1 covers 11 bases. Germline V gives CDR1 LNHDA, CDR2 SQIVND (reference sequence). CDR3 length: 15 amino acids. The V segment lost 3 bases and the J segment 3 bases; nucleotides outside the gene matches: 4. The CDR3 reads CASSIGTGGNYEQYF. Here the CDR3 DNA reads TGTGCCAGTAGTATCGGGACAGGGGGTAACTACGAGCAGTACTTC.

V is TRBV27 and J is TRBJ1-2; TRBD1 matches 7 bases. Germline values: CDR1 MNHEY, CDR2 SMNVEV (reference sequence). This CDR3 has 15 amino acids. Germline trimming cut 2 bases from V and 5 bases from J; bases unmatched to any gene: 8. This CDR3 is CASSLKWDSIYGYTF. The CDR3 DNA reads as TGTGCCAGCAGTTTAAAGTGGGACAGCATTTATGGCTACACCTTC.

This chain uses TRBV5-1 with TRBJ2-5; 14 nucleotides line up with TRBD2. The V gene end was trimmed by 1 base and the J gene end by 2 bases; junction bases not matched to a gene: 13. The CDR3 runs 20 residues. In germline, CDR1 is SGHRS, CDR2 YFSETQ. The CDR3 here is CASSLIPSGTSGSGQETQYF. The CDR3, as DNA: TGCGCCAGCAGCTTGATCCCTTCCGGGACTAGCGGGAGTGGTCAAGAGACCCAGTACTTC. Drawing the rest from reference TRBV5-1 and TRBJ2-5, the complete variable domain is KAGVTQTPRYLIKTRGQQVTLSCSPISGHRSVSWYQQTPGQGLQFLFEYFSETQRNKGNFPGRFSGRQFSNSRSEMNVSTLELGDSALYLCASSLIPSGTSGSGQETQYFGPGTRLLVL.

V gene TRBV7-8 combines with J gene TRBJ2-7; 12 bases are a match to TRBD2. The V segment lost 2 bases and the J segment 5 bases; nucleotides outside the gene matches: 7. The CDR3 has 16 amino acids. Germline CDR1 and CDR2: SGHVS and FQNEAQ. The CDR3 reads CASSLQLAGGRNEQYF. CDR3 DNA sequence: TGTGCCAGCAGCTTACAACTAGCGGGAGGAAGGAACGAGCAGTACTTC.

The chain links TRBV18 to TRBJ2-7; 8 bases map to TRBD1. The V and J ends lost 3 bases and 9 bases, in that order; junction bases with no gene match: 13. The CDR3 contains 15 residues. The germline V gene encodes CDR1 KGHSH and CDR2 LQKENI. CDR3 loop: CASSPWDRPDWGQYF. The CDR3, as DNA: TGTGCCAGCTCACCCTGGGACAGGCCGGACTGGGGGCAGTACTTC.

The chain combines TRBV10-2 with TRBJ2-1; D unclear. V lost 7 bases and J lost 0, with 13 bases in between. The CDR3 is 15 residues long. Germline CDR1 reads WSHSY; CDR2 reads SAAADI. The CDR3 spells CASIWRHSSYNEQFF. The DNA for the CDR3 is TGCGCCAGCATCTGGCGGCATAGCTCCTACAATGAGCAGTTCTTC.

CDR3 nucleotide sequence: TGTGCCAGCAGCTCGGGGGTGTCCTACGAGCAGTACTTC. Protein sequence: CASSSGVSYEQYF. V is TRBV5-4 and J is TRBJ2-7; perhaps TRBD2 as D (6 bases). In germline, CDR1 is SGHNT, CDR2 YYREEE (reference sequence). V lost 3 bases, J lost 1 base, and 8 bases lay in between. This CDR3 is 13 amino acids long.

CDR3 nucleotides: TGTGCCAGCAGCCAAGGGGCAGCTAAAACCTACGAGCAGTACTTC. Translating it yields CASSQGAAKTYEQYF. The rearrangement uses TRBV9 and TRBJ2-7; D possibly corresponds to TRBD1 (5 bases). CDR3 length: 15 residues. CDR1 is SGDLS, CDR2 YYNGEE, per germline. V gave up 4 bases and J gave up 2 bases, with 16 bases separating them.

The chain uses TRBV13 and TRBJ2-7; D is undetermined. V was trimmed by 2 bases and J by 4 bases, leaving 12 bases between them. This CDR3 spans 14 amino acids. The germline V gene encodes CDR1 PRHDT and CDR2 FYEKMQ (reference sequence). As DNA, the CDR3 is TGTGCCAGCAGCTTATCCCGCGGAGCATACGAGCAGTACTTC. Translated, it gives CASSLSRGAYEQYF. Complete variable domain (other parts from reference TRBV13 and TRBJ2-7): AAGVIQSPRHLIKEKRETATLKCYPIPRHDTVYWYQQGPGQDPQFLISFYEKMQSDKGSIPDRFSAQQFSDYHSELNMSSLELGDSALYFCASSLSRGAYEQYFGPGTRLTVT.

The chain couples TRBV25-1 to TRBJ2-2, with D possibly being TRBD2 (6 bases). With 4 bases removed from V and 6 bases from J, the gap between germline ends came to 9 bases. CDR3 length: 13 residues. Looked up from germline, CDR1 is MGHDK and CDR2 is SYGVNS. In DNA form, the CDR3 reads TGTGCCAGCAGTGGCGGGATCCCCGGGGAGCTGTTTTTT. Translating it yields CASSGGIPGELFF.

This rearrangement joins TRBV4-1 to TRBJ2-7; 10 positions match TRBD1. The CDR3 loop spans 14 amino acids. Germline-derived CDR1 and CDR2 are MGHRA and YSYEKL. V shed 3 bases and J 4 bases; nucleotides not matched to a gene: 3. DNA of the CDR3: TGCGCCAGCAGCCAGGGGACAGGGGAGTACGAGCAGTACTTC. This encodes CASSQGTGEYEQYF.

This chain links TRBV19 with TRBJ2-1; D is perhaps TRBD2 (6 bases). The CDR3 sequence is 16 residues long. Per the germline V gene, CDR1 is LNHDA and CDR2 is SQIVND (reference sequence). Trimming stripped 3 bases from V and 5 bases from J, with 17 bases between. CDR3 in DNA: TGTGCCAGTAGTATTTCCCAAGCGGGCCTAAACAATGAGCAGTTCTTC. It is translated as CASSISQAGLNNEQFF.

This chain uses TRBV4-2 with TRBJ2-7; 7 nucleotides match TRBD1. Trimming cost V 1 base and J 3 bases; bases outside gene matches: 3. Germline values: CDR1 LGHNA, CDR2 YNFKEQ. This CDR3 has 14 residues. The CDR3 bases are TGTGCCAGCAGCCAAGGTGCAGGGGGCTACGAGCAGTACTTC. Amino acid sequence: CASSQGAGGYEQYF.

The genes are TRBV7-9 and TRBJ2-7, with a weak D call TRBD2 (6 bases). CDR1 and CDR2 (germline): SEHNR, FQNEAQ (reference sequence). CDR3 length equals 18 residues. V was shortened by 6 bases and J by 0 bases, with 24 bases between the two germline ends. CDR3 protein: CASSFHLQGGPLSYEQYF. The CDR3 DNA is TGTGCCAGCAGTTTTCACCTCCAGGGAGGTCCCCTCTCCTACGAGCAGTACTTC.

The V call is TRBV5-1, the J call TRBJ1-5; the match to TRBD1 covers 7 bases. The CDR3 runs 14 residues. After removal of 5 bases from V and 6 bases from J, the junction contained 8 bases not matched to a gene. Looked up from germline, CDR1 is SGHRS and CDR2 is YFSETQ. As DNA, the CDR3 is TGCGCCAGCAGACAGGGGATCTCGTCTCAGCCCCAGCATTTT. It translates to CASRQGISSQPQHF.

This chain links TRBV5-1 with TRBJ2-3; no reliable D call. Germline V gene data show CDR1 as SGHRS and CDR2 as YFSETQ. V shed 3 bases and J shed 0 bases, with 11 bases lying between them. The CDR3 loop spans 15 amino acids. CDR3 loop: CASSSGVSSTDTQYF. The CDR3 DNA sequence: TGCGCCAGCAGCTCAGGTGTCTCTAGCACAGATACGCAGTATTTT. Full variable domain (rest looked up from reference TRBV5-1 and TRBJ2-3): KAGVTQTPRYLIKTRGQQVTLSCSPISGHRSVSWYQQTPGQGLQFLFEYFSETQRNKGNFPGRFSGRQFSNSRSEMNVSTLELGDSALYLCASSSGVSSTDTQYFGPGTRLTVL.

The rearrangement uses TRBV7-2 and TRBJ2-2, with 12 nucleotides matching TRBD2. V lost 2 bases, J lost 4 bases, and 5 bases stayed unmatched. The CDR3 runs 17 residues. Germline V CDR1 and CDR2: SGHTA, FQGNSA. The CDR3 here is CASSLLAGGSFTGELFF. The CDR3 DNA follows: TGTGCCAGCAGCTTACTAGCGGGAGGGTCGTTCACCGGGGAGCTGTTTTTT. Based on the CDR3 plus reference TRBV7-2 and TRBJ2-2, the full variable domain is GAGVSQSPSNKVTEKGKDVELRCDPISGHTALYWYRQSLGQGLEFLIYFQGNSAPDKSGLPSDRFSAERTGGSVSTLTIQRTQQEDSAVYLCASSLLAGGSFTGELFFGEGSRLTVL.

This clone has only one observation. The J gene is TRBJ2-5, the V gene TRBV4-2; D is uncertain. The V gene lost 1 base and the J gene lost 4 bases, with 7 bases spanning the gap. CDR3 length: 13 residues. Germline CDR1 is LGHNA and CDR2 is YNFKEQ. The CDR3, as DNA: TGTGCCAGCAGCCAAGGTCTAGGAGAGACCCAGTACTTC. Protein sequence: CASSQGLGETQYF.

The rearrangement links TRBV27 to TRBJ1-2, with D tentatively TRBD1 (5 bases). Trimming cost V 6 bases and J 5 bases, with 16 bases left between them. Germline CDR1 is MNHEY and CDR2 is SMNVEV (reference sequence). The CDR3 is 14 residues long. The CDR3 DNA sequence: TGTGCCAGCAGGGGGGGTATGGAGCTGTATGGCTACACCTTC. Amino acids: CASRGGMELYGYTF.

This clone has only one observation. V is TRBV11-2 and J is TRBJ2-1; D unresolved. The CDR3 sequence is 14 residues long. Germline V gene lookup returns CDR1 SGHAT and CDR2 FQNNGV. V gave up 5 bases and J gave up 5 bases, with 13 bases separating them. The CDR3 DNA is TGTGCCAGCAGCCCCAGTAAGAAAAACAATGAGCAGTTCTTC. Protein product: CASSPSKKNNEQFF.

The V and J genes are TRBV6-4 and TRBJ2-2; 10 nucleotides agree with TRBD2. The CDR3 consists of 14 residues. V trimming: 8 bases; J trimming: 5 bases; junction bases outside the gene matches: 5. From germline, CDR1 is MRHNA and CDR2 SNTAGT. The DNA for the CDR3 is TGTGCCAGCCGGGGACTAGCGACGACCGGGGAGCTGTTTTTT. Protein: CASRGLATTGELFF.

The chain has TRBV6-6 and TRBJ2-2; D is ambiguous. From germline, CDR1 is MNHNY and CDR2 SVGAGI (reference sequence). The CDR3 is made up of 13 amino acids. Trimming shortened V by 6 bases and J by 0 bases, and 5 bases separated the two germline ends. CDR3 region: CASRASNTGELFF. The CDR3 DNA reads as TGTGCCAGCAGGGCCTCGAACACCGGGGAGCTGTTTTTT.

The chain uses TRBV23-1 and TRBJ2-5, with 7 bases fitting TRBD2. TRBV23-1 is classed as an ORF, of uncertain function. The CDR3 totals 16 residues. V lost 4 bases to trimming and J lost 1 base; unmatched junction nucleotides: 9. CDR3 in amino acids: CASSPPTSRAQETQYF. The CDR3 DNA follows: TGCGCCAGCAGTCCCCCGACTAGCAGAGCCCAAGAGACCCAGTACTTC.

The V gene is TRBV7-9, the J gene TRBJ2-2, with D unresolved. This CDR3 contains 12 residues. Trimming removed 3 bases from V and 6 bases from J, with 5 bases in between. Looked up from germline, CDR1 is SEHNR and CDR2 is FQNEAQ (reference sequence). CDR3 protein: CASSFQAGELFF. The CDR3 nucleotides are TGTGCCAGCAGCTTTCAGGCCGGGGAGCTGTTTTTT.

This rearrangement joins TRBV4-3 to TRBJ2-3, with 13 bases fitting TRBD2. The CDR3 sequence is 18 residues long. The V gene's germline CDR1 is LGHNA and CDR2 YSLEER. J lost 2 bases, V lost 0 bases, and 5 bases had no gene match. CDR3 nucleotide sequence: TGCGCCAGCAGCCAAGATCCGGGACTAGCGGGATTCACAGATACGCAGTATTTT. Encoded protein: CASSQDPGLAGFTDTQYF.

This chain joins TRBV4-1 and TRBJ2-7, with TRBD2 matching over 8 bases. CDR3 size: 19 residues. Germline V gene data show CDR1 as MGHRA and CDR2 as YSYEKL. The ends lost 0 bases at V and 4 bases at J; junction bases unmatched: 17. For the CDR3, the DNA is TGCGCCAGCAGCCAAGATTGGGAGCCTAGCGGGTTGGATGGATACGAGCAGTACTTC. This codes for CASSQDWEPSGLDGYEQYF.

V is TRBV11-2 and J is TRBJ2-7, with TRBD2 identical over 7 bases. This CDR3 spans 12 amino acids. Germline CDR1 SGHAT, CDR2 FQNNGV. V lost 7 bases and J lost 5; bases outside the gene matches: 5. CDR3 protein: CASTWGGNEQYF. CDR3 in DNA: TGTGCCAGCACCTGGGGGGGAAACGAGCAGTACTTC.

V usage is TRBV18 and J usage is TRBJ1-2; D remains unclear. V was shortened by 2 bases and J by 1 base, with 14 bases between the two germline ends. The CDR3 is made up of 16 amino acids. Germline CDR1 is KGHSH and CDR2 is LQKENI. CDR3 nucleotide sequence: TGTGCCAGCTCACCATTACGGGTGGATCTTAACTATGGCTACACCTTC. Amino acids: CASSPLRVDLNYGYTF. The full variable domain, completed using reference TRBV18 and TRBJ1-2, is NAGVMQNPRHLVRRRGQEARLRCSPMKGHSHVYWYRQLPEEGLKFMVYLQKENIIDESGMPKERFSAEFPKEGPSILRIQQVVRGDSAAYFCASSPLRVDLNYGYTFGSGTRLTVV.

This chain joins TRBV6-5 and TRBJ1-2; D gene ambiguous. Per the germline V gene, CDR1 is MNHEY and CDR2 is SVGAGI. The V end lost 2 bases, the J end lost 7 bases, and 14 bases lay between the germline ends. The CDR3 contains 14 residues. CDR3 DNA: TGTGCCAGCAGTTACGGCCGGCGAGAGGCTGGCTACACCTTC. It specifies CASSYGRREAGYTF.

The chain has TRBV7-2 and TRBJ1-4; D uncertain. Deletions cut 4 bases from V and 8 bases from J, with 14 bases between. CDR3 size: 14 residues. The germline V gene encodes CDR1 SGHTA and CDR2 FQGNSA. This CDR3 is CASSSNAADEKLFF. The CDR3 bases are TGTGCCAGCAGCTCCAACGCGGCCGACGAAAAACTGTTTTTT.

The rearrangement links TRBV5-1 to TRBJ1-2; D is ambiguous. The germline V gene has CDR1 SGHRS and CDR2 YFSETQ. Trimming removed 2 bases at V and 6 bases at J, with 11 bases between. The CDR3 spans 13 residues. The CDR3 loop is CASSLEGRDGYTF. For the CDR3, the DNA is TGCGCCAGCAGCTTAGAAGGGAGGGATGGCTACACCTTC.